This T cell receptor beta chain emerged from a study of graft-versus-host responses after intestinal transplantation. Study details: Each patient got anti-thymocyte globulin induction, then tacrolimus and steroids for around three years. Study observations and caveats: Early after transplant, HvG clones declined as circulating GvH clones peaked. Individuals who had graft-donor T cell macrochimerism had allografts that showed high graft-versus-host to host-versus-graft clonal ratios.

Within the sample, this clone is medium-sized. Clones were read by immunoSEQ multiplex PCR, and TCRdb kept only the in-frame ones, dropping some. In the table there are around 5,100 clones, 25% to 30% of which are singletons. Each mixed lymphocyte reaction held 200,000 CFSE-labeled responders and 200,000 irradiated violet-dye-labeled stimulators. Proliferating responders of the CD3+CD4+ and CD3+CD8+ phenotypes with low CFSE were sorted after the reaction. Sequenced material: alloreactive CD8+ T cells from a mixed lymphocyte reaction culture, taken before transplantation. Subset: CFSE-low proliferating T cells sorted from approximately 6-day pre-transplant mixed lymphocyte reaction (GvH or HvG direction). The clonotype comes from a human patient who was an organ donor for intestinal transplantation.

The CDR3 bases are TGCGCCAGCAGCTTAGGGACTAGCGGGTACCACAATGAGCAGTTCTTC. It translates to CASSLGTSGYHNEQFF. V gene TRBV5-1 combines with J gene TRBJ2-1; TRBD2 matches 12 bases. The J segment lost 5 bases and the V segment lost 2 bases, leaving 5 bases of the junction unmatched. The CDR3 has 16 amino acids. Germline V CDR1 and CDR2: SGHRS, YFSETQ.